This T cell receptor (beta chain) originates from a study of T cell responses to AZD1222 COVID-19 vaccine. The CDR3 extends over 15 amino acids. Per the germline V gene, CDR1 is SGHNT and CDR2 is YYREEE (reference sequence). The V end lost 3 bases, the J end lost 4 bases, and 13 bases lay between the germline ends. Sequencing used immunoSEQ multiplex PCR; TCRdb keeps in-frame clones, though not all of them. The sample yields tens of thousands of clones, roughly nine tenths seen once. The chain links TRBV5-4 to TRBJ1-4; D may be TRBD1 (6 bases). The material was peripheral blood, obtained on day 0 of AZD1222 vaccination. This TCR was sampled from an adult in good health. The CDR3 loop is CASSWGAGVNEKLFF. The CDR3 region has the DNA TGTGCCAGCAGCTGGGGGGCAGGGGTTAATGAAAAACTGTTTTTT.